This T cell receptor beta chain was captured in a study of CD8 T cells in Susac syndrome (dated by TCRdb to between 2018 and 2020). Some background on the complete study: Among the sequenced Susac syndrome patients, over five had clinically active disease and eight were in clinical remission. The study used repertoire sequencing to test whether antigen drove CD8+ T cell activation and differentiation in Susac syndrome. CD8+ T cell repertoire clonality was compared between approximately 12 healthy donors, around 14 Susac syndrome patients and approximately 16 multiple sclerosis patients. At blood withdrawal, Susac syndrome patients were either therapy-naive, taking corticosteroids (in some cases with IVIg as well), or taking IVIg alone. Overall study outcomes, separate from this receptor: Susac syndrome CD8+ repertoires showed clonal expansion, highest in CD8+ TEMRA cells and greater in clinically active than remitting patients. The number of individuals in the TCR sequencing and HLA analysis was recognized as being relatively small. Looking at Susac-specific public clones, the researchers identified about 15 in the total CD8+ repertoire and a few in the CD8+ TEMRA repertoire.

RNA was extracted using the RNeasy kit, and roughly 0.5 to 1 ug of the RNA was reverse transcribed with random hexamers. TCR beta CDR3 regions were amplified with the immunoSEQ multiplex PCR assay covering 54 Vbeta and 13 Jbeta segments. PCR amplification bias was corrected by using a synthetic template baseline for primer optimization and computational correction. As for how the authors treated the data: Reads were annotated to V, D and J genes according to IMGT and were analyzed with immunoSEQ Analyzer, with only productive sequences retained. Clonality was computed as one minus Shannon entropy normalized by log2 of the number of productive unique sequences. Public and private clones were assessed among the 100 most prevalent clones of each patient and control. A clone was defined as Susac-specific if it was absent from the healthy and MS cohorts, from some 1,100 published viral clones and from other ImmuneACCESS disease sequences. Using fastp at Q25 and MiXCR, TCRdb reprocessed the public reads and kept productive beta chains. Each entry is one CDR3 protein sequence, shown with its most common DNA and genes. These V and J calls derive from TCRdb rather than the authors' analysis. This sample lists some 100,000 distinct CDR3 sequences; 95% were detected once. Approximately 0.3% of the sample rests with the top ten.

Peripheral blood CD8+ and CD4+ T cells from healthy donors, Susac syndrome patients and multiple sclerosis patients were profiled using high-throughput TCR beta sequencing. Susac syndrome patients met recently defined diagnostic criteria for definite or probable disease. Bulk CD8+ and CD4+ T cells were purified by magnetic negative isolation, whereas CD8+ TEMRA cells were enriched by FACS. Blood was drawn into EDTA tubes, processed within 24 hours, and PBMCs were isolated by density gradient centrifugation. PBMCs intended for TCR sequencing were cryopreserved in liquid nitrogen and were subsequently thawed in a 37 degrees C water bath. The sorted or isolated CD4+, CD8+ and CD8+ TEMRA cells had a purity of 90% or higher. For this clonotype: The specificity of this receptor is unknown. No per-base quality is available; no much larger clone lies one base away.

Via the germline V gene, CDR1 is SGHDT and CDR2 YYEEEE. Spanning cysteine to phenylalanine, the CDR3 consists of 14 amino acids. Of the read, only the CDR3 DNA is kept; its 42 bases are in frame from base 1. V loses 5 bases, J loses 4 bases, and the germline ends lie 13 bases apart. The sequenced sample consisted of CD8+ T cells from PBMCs. This TCR came from a human donor with Susac syndrome. This chain is built from TRBV5-6 and TRBJ2-1; a weak D assignment points to TRBD2 (5 bases agree). The nucleotide sequence is given as TGTGCCAGCAGTATGGGAGAGGAGTACAATGAGCAGTTCTTC. It translates to CASSMGEEYNEQFF.